This TCR beta chain was found in a study of cytomegalovirus exposure and HLA in healthy donors. The PCR used 60 Vbeta and 13 Jbeta primers. This table comes from immunoSEQ multiplex PCR, and its TCRdb copy is limited to in-frame clones, with some not included. The table lists over 150,000 clones, roughly 84% of them singletons, with about 0.4% in the top ten. CDR3 length: 11 residues. Germline V gene sequence: CDR1 GTSNPN, CDR2 SVGIG (reference sequence). Deletions cut 4 bases from V and 7 bases from J, with 10 bases between. The sample was PBMCs. This rearrangement joins TRBV30 to TRBJ1-2; D uncertain. This sequence originates from a boy aged 2 to 10 in good health and CMV-seronegative. In nucleotides, the CDR3 is TGTGCCTGGATGGAGTCTGGTGGCTACACCTTC. Translation: CAWMESGGYTF.